The subject of this entry is one TCR beta chain. This sample's time point: before trial treatment. The data are from a study of low-dose radiotherapy and immunotherapy resistance in tumors. Study overall: For Cohort 1, fractions of 0.5 Gy were given every 2 weeks, reaching 6.5 Gy overall.

Germline CDR1 MNHEY, CDR2 SMNVEV (reference sequence). There are 16 residues in the CDR3. The V segment lost 5 bases and the J segment 1 base; nucleotides outside the gene matches: 8. cDNA synthesis used a TRAV/TRBV-specific primer set for both chains. Using a constant-region primer together with a V-primer adapter, TCRs were subjected to roughly 18 PCR cycles of amplification. mRNA that had been isolated underwent amplification through in vitro transcription. TCRdb recomputed calls from the reads with MiXCR, one row per CDR3 protein. The profile shows over 65,000 distinct CDR3 sequences, about 18% of them singletons.

V gene TRBV27 combines with J gene TRBJ2-5; 9 bases fit TRBD2. This clonotype was obtained from a male donor with prostate cancer. This specimen was PBMCs, taken before treatment. CDR3: CASSRRLAATQETQYF. The CDR3, as DNA: TGTGCCAGCAGTCGAAGACTAGCGGCCACCCAAGAGACCCAGTACTTC.